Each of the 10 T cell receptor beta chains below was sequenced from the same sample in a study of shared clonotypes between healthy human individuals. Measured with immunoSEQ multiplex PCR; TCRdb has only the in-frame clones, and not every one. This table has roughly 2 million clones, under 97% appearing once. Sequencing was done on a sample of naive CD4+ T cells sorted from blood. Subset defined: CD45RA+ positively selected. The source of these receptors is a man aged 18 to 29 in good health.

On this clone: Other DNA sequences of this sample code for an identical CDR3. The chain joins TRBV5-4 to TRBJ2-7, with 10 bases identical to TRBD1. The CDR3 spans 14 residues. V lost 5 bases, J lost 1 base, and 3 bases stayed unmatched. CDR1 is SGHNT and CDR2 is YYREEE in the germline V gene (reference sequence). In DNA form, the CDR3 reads TGTGCCAGCAGACCGGGACAGGGGTCCTACGAGCAGTACTTC. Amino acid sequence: CASRPGQGSYEQYF.

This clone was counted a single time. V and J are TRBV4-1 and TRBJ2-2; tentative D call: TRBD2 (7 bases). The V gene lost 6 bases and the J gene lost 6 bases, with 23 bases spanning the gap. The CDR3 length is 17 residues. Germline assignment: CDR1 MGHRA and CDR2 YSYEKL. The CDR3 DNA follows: TGCGCCAGCAGACCGCAAGCTAGCGGAGGGGGACCCGGGGAGCTGTTTTTT. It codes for CASRPQASGGGPGELFF.

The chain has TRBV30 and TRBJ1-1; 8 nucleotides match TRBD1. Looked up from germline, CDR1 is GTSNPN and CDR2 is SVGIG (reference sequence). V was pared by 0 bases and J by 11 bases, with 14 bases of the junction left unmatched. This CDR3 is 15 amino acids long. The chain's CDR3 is CAWSVGGQGQTRAFF. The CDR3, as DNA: TGTGCCTGGAGTGTGGGAGGACAGGGACAAACTAGGGCTTTCTTT.

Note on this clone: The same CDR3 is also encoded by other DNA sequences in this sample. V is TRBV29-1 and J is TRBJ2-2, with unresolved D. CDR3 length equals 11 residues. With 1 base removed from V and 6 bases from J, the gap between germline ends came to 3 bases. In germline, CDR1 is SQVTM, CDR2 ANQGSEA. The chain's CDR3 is CSVEVPGELFF. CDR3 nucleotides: TGCAGCGTTGAAGTGCCCGGGGAGCTGTTTTTT.

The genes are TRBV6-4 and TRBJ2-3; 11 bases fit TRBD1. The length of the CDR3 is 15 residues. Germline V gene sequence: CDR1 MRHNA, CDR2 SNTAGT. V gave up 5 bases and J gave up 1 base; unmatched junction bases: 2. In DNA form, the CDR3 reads TGTGCCAGCAGTAGGACAGGGGGCGGCACAGATACGCAGTATTTT. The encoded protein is CASSRTGGGTDTQYF.

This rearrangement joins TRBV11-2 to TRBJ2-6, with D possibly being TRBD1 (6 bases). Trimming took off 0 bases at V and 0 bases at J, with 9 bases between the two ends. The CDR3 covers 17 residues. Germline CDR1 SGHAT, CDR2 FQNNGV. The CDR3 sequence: CASSLEGASSGANVLTF. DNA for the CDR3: TGTGCCAGCAGCTTAGAGGGGGCGAGCTCTGGGGCCAACGTCCTGACTTTC.

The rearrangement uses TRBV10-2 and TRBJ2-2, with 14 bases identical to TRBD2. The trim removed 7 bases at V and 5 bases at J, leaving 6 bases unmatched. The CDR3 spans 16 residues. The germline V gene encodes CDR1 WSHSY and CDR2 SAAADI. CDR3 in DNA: TGCGCCAGCAAGGGACTAGCGGGAGCAGGGACCGGGGAGCTGTTTTTT. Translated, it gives CASKGLAGAGTGELFF.

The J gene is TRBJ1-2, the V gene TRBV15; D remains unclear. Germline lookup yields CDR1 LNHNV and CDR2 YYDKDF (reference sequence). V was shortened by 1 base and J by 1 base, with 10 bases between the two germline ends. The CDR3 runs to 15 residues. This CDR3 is CATSRGVERNYGYTF. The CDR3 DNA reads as TGTGCCACCAGCAGAGGGGTAGAACGTAACTATGGCTACACCTTC.

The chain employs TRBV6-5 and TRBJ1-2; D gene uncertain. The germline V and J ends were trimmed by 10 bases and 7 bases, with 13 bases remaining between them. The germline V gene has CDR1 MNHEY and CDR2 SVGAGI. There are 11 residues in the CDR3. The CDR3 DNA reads TGTGCCACCTCAAATGCTGGTGGCTACACCTTC. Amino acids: CATSNAGGYTF.

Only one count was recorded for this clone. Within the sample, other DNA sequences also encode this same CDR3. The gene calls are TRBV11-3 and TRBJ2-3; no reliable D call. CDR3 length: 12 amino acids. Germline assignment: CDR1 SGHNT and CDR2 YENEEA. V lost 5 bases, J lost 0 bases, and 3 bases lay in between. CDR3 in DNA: TGTGCCAGCAGCGGCAGCACAGATACGCAGTATTTT. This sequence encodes CASSGSTDTQYF.